Below, 8 T cell receptor beta chains from the same sample are listed, as sequenced in a study of blood T cell repertoires in COVID-19. TCRdb's table, derived via immunoSEQ multiplex PCR, lists solely in-frame clones and lacks some. The table has fewer than 150,000 clones, more than 75% seen once. Sequencing used peripheral blood. All receptors derive from a human donor in a cohort sampled during active COVID-19.

The rearrangement links TRBV28 to TRBJ1-5, with 7 bases that match TRBD1. CDR1 is MDHEN, CDR2 SYDVKM, per germline. V shed 6 bases and J 3 bases; nucleotides not matched to a gene: 5. CDR3 length equals 14 residues. The CDR3 DNA is TGTGCCAGCAGCTCGGGACAGAACAATCAGCCCCAGCATTTT. As protein: CASSSGQNNQPQHF.

The V and J genes are TRBV27 and TRBJ1-2, with 12 bases identical to TRBD1. The trim removed 2 bases at V and 8 bases at J, leaving 6 bases unmatched. CDR3 length: 15 residues. Germline V CDR1 and CDR2: MNHEY, SMNVEV (reference sequence). CDR3 nucleotide sequence: TGTGCCAGCAGTTTAAAGGGGACAGGGGGCTGGGGCTACACCTTC. It specifies CASSLKGTGGWGYTF.

The chain employs TRBV6-5 and TRBJ1-5; TRBD1 is a possible D gene (6 bases). The germline V gene encodes CDR1 MNHEY and CDR2 SVGAGI. Trimming shortened V by 6 bases and J by 7 bases, and 19 bases separated the two germline ends. This CDR3 comprises 15 residues. Here the CDR3 DNA reads TGTGCCAGCAGGAAGGGGGAAGGGGCAGGCCAGCCCCAGCATTTT. Translation gives CASRKGEGAGQPQHF.

The chain combines TRBV6-5 with TRBJ2-7; 9 positions match TRBD2. CDR3 length equals 14 residues. V trimming: 6 bases; J trimming: 3 bases; junction bases outside the gene matches: 6. Germline loops: CDR1 MNHEY, CDR2 SVGAGI. The DNA of the CDR3 is TGTGCCAGCAGCTTGCGGGGGGGCCGCTACGAGCAGTACTTC. Protein product: CASSLRGGRYEQYF.

The chain has TRBV4-1 and TRBJ2-5; 10 bases agree with TRBD2. The CDR3 loop spans 16 amino acids. The V and J ends lost 1 base and 5 bases, in that order; junction bases with no gene match: 7. The germline gives CDR1 MGHRA, CDR2 YSYEKL. The CDR3, as DNA: TGCGCCAGCAGCCAAGTGGGAGCGGGAGGGAGGGAGACCCAGTACTTC. As protein: CASSQVGAGGRETQYF.

The chain employs TRBV7-8 and TRBJ2-7, with 11 bases matching TRBD2. The CDR3 contains 16 residues. Germline CDR1 is SGHVS and CDR2 is FQNEAQ. V lost 5 bases and J lost 6; bases outside the gene matches: 12. CDR3 nucleotide sequence: TGTGCCAGCAGCCCTGGGGCAGCTAGCGGGAGGCGCGAGCAGTACTTC. Its protein is CASSPGAASGRREQYF.

The V and J genes are TRBV3-1 (or the pseudogene TRBV3-2) and TRBJ2-1, with D perhaps TRBD1 (5 bases). Germline assignment: CDR1 LGHDT and CDR2 YNNKEL (reference sequence). This CDR3 contains 15 residues. The germline V and J ends were trimmed by 2 bases and 7 bases, with 15 bases remaining between them. The CDR3 DNA follows: TGTGCCAGCAGCCAAATGTCAGGGATGAGGAATGAGCAGTTCTTC. Its translation is CASSQMSGMRNEQFF.

This chain connects TRBV14 to TRBJ2-5; perhaps TRBD1 as D (5 bases). In germline, CDR1 is SGHDN, CDR2 FVKESK. The CDR3 has 13 amino acids. The V end was cut by 1 base, the J end by 3 bases, with 6 bases between. The CDR3 DNA follows: TGTGCCAGCAGCCAAGGACAGAAAGAGACCCAGTACTTC. It is translated as CASSQGQKETQYF.